A selection of T cell receptor beta chains follows, all from one sample in a study of regulatory T cells in long-lasting Graves disease. TCRdb used MiXCR to reprocess the multiplex PCR reads, holding one entry per CDR3 protein. The data contain 430,000 or so distinct CDR3 sequences, under 25% of them seen just once; the ten biggest clones take up roughly an eighth. This sample comprised peripheral blood mononuclear cells (PBMCs), obtained when the disease was refractory, from a patient treated with antithyroid drugs. These TCRs come from a female donor with Graves disease. CDR3s include the opening cysteine and the closing phenylalanine or tryptophan. D genes are given only for firm matches. The listing skips clone size in some rows; elsewhere it reads once, few, many or a size class.

v_call	j_call	clone_size	d_call	cdr3_nt	cdr3_aa
TRBV9	TRBJ2-7	NA	TRBD1	TGTGCCAGCAGCCCCCGGGACAGTCATGAGCAGTACTTC	CASSPRDSHEQYF
TRBV3-1	TRBJ1-1	many	NA	TGTGCCAGCAGCCATGGCCCCGAGGGGGGGCATGCTTTCTTT	CASSHGPEGGHAFF
TRBV5-1	TRBJ1-1	many	NA	TGCGCCAGCAGCTTGGAGTACCCGGATGAAGCTTTCTTT	CASSLEYPDEAFF
TRBV29-1	TRBJ2-7	many	TRBD2	TGCAGCGTTGAGGAGCTAGCGGGAGGGCCTTCCTACGAGCAGTACTTC	CSVEELAGGPSYEQYF
TRBV3-1	TRBJ1-2	NA	TRBD1	TGTGCCAGCAGCCGAGGGGGCGGGGGCCCTAACTATGGCTACACCTTC	CASSRGGGGPNYGYTF
TRBV5-1	TRBJ2-2	many	NA	TGCGCCAGCAGCAGGGCAGGAGCGAACACCGGGGAGCTGTTTTTT	CASSRAGANTGELFF
TRBV6-6	TRBJ1-2	many	NA	TGTGCCAGCAGTTACTCGATTAGGACGACTATGGGCTACACCTTC	CASSYSIRTTMGYTF
TRBV20-1	TRBJ2-2	few	NA	TGCGGTGCTAGCTATGGGGGTACCGGGGAGCTGTTTTTT	CGASYGGTGELFF
TRBV9	TRBJ1-1	NA	TRBD1	TGTGCCAGCAGCGTAGGGATCCCCGGACAGGGGGAGGCTGAAGCTTTCTTT	CASSVGIPGQGEAEAFF
TRBV9	TRBJ1-1	few	NA	TGTGCCAGCAGCGTAGGTTGGGAACACAGGGAGGCTCGTATCGCTGAAGCTTTCTTT	CASSVGWEHREARIAEAFF
TRBV4-1	TRBJ1-6	NA	NA	TGCGCCAGCAGCCCCCGCCCCGAGGCTGGGCTCGGGTCACCCCTCCACTTT	CASSPRPEAGLGSPLHF
TRBV15	TRBJ2-5	many	NA	TGTGCCACCAGCGGAGTTACCGGGACAACACAAGAGACCCAGTACTTC	CATSGVTGTTQETQYF
TRBV2	TRBJ2-3	many	TRBD1	TGTGCCAGCAGTACACAGGGGGCCACAGATACGCAGTATTTT	CASSTQGATDTQYF
TRBV15	TRBJ1-2	few	NA	TGTGCCACCAGCAGAGAGCGCAGAGACAACTATGGCTACACCTTC	CATSRERRDNYGYTF